This is a list of T cell receptor beta chains from one sample in a study of Ad26.COV2.S vaccination and SARS-CoV-2 variants. Sequenced by immunoSEQ multiplex PCR; TCRdb stores in-frame clones only, minus some. The data contain 350,000 to 500,000 clones, around 90% of them singletons. Sequenced here: peripheral blood, sampled in a trial of Ad26.COV2.S vaccine versus placebo. Receptor source: a person aged 18-65 years who received the Ad26.COV2.S COVID-19 vaccine or a placebo. The CDR3 runs from the conserved cysteine through the conserved F or W. The D gene is left open where the match is weak. Clone size is shown for a subset of rows, as once, few, many or a class of expanded clone.

D gene	clone size	V gene	J gene	CDR3 protein	CDR3 DNA
NA	NA	TRBV7-6	TRBJ1-5	CASSLGGVGQPQHF	TGTGCCAGCAGCTTAGGCGGGGTTGGGCAGCCCCAGCATTTT
TRBD1	NA	TRBV6-2/TRBV6-3	TRBJ1-1	CASSYSRAGGFLNGQAFF	TGTGCCAGCAGTTACTCGAGGGCAGGGGGCTTCCTGAACGGTCAAGCTTTCTTT
TRBD2	NA	TRBV29-1	TRBJ2-3	CSVDTHGAGLGTDTQYF	TGCAGCGTGGACACCCACGGAGCGGGACTGGGCACAGATACGCAGTATTTT
NA	NA	TRBV21-1	TRBJ1-2	CASSGDKGNGYTF	TGTGCCAGCAGCGGGGACAAAGGCAATGGCTACACCTTC
NA	NA	TRBV11-2	TRBJ1-3	CASSLHRGFSGNTIYF	TGTGCCAGCAGCTTACACCGGGGGTTCTCTGGAAACACCATATATTTT
NA	NA	TRBV7-8	TRBJ1-1	CASSSTGSNTEAFF	TGTGCCAGCAGCTCTACAGGGTCGAACACTGAAGCTTTCTTT
NA	NA	TRBV12-3/TRBV12-4	TRBJ1-2	CASSLLSLYGYTF	TGTGCCAGCAGTTTATTGTCCCTCTATGGCTACACCTTC
NA	NA	TRBV10-2	TRBJ1-4	CASSDRGGDEKLFF	TGCGCCAGCAGTGACAGGGGAGGGGATGAAAAACTGTTTTTT
TRBD2	NA	TRBV5-1	TRBJ2-1	CASSSSGRAGDNEQFF	TGCGCCAGCAGCTCCAGCGGGAGGGCCGGAGACAATGAGCAGTTCTTC
NA	NA	TRBV29-1	TRBJ2-5	CSVRDTHRETQYF	TGCAGCGTTCGGGACACCCACAGAGAGACCCAGTACTTC
NA	once	TRBV5-1	TRBJ1-2	CASSPVGGSYGYTF	TGCGCCAGCAGCCCCGTGGGGGGCAGCTATGGCTACACCTTC
NA	few	TRBV9	TRBJ2-7	CASSATAGRHEQYF	TGTGCCAGCAGCGCTACCGCCGGACGGCACGAGCAGTACTTC
NA	NA	TRBV5-1	TRBJ1-4	CASSSGQYNEKLFF	TGCGCCAGCAGCTCCGGGCAATATAATGAAAAACTGTTTTTT
NA	NA	TRBV18	TRBJ2-3	CASSPWQGTDTQYF	TGTGCCAGCTCACCGTGGCAGGGAACAGATACGCAGTATTTT
TRBD1	NA	TRBV9	TRBJ1-2	CASSVGTGGDYGYTF	TGTGCCAGCAGCGTAGGGACAGGGGGGGACTATGGCTACACCTTC
NA	NA	TRBV15	TRBJ2-1	CATSRDRAGTFDEQFF	TGTGCCACCAGCAGAGATCGGGCAGGGACTTTTGATGAGCAGTTCTTC
NA	NA	TRBV4-1	TRBJ1-6	CASSQDSLPPLHF	TGCGCCAGCAGCCAAGATTCGCTTCCACCCCTCCACTTT
TRBD2	NA	TRBV18	TRBJ2-3	CASSPQASGNTDTQYF	TGTGCCAGCTCACCACAAGCTAGCGGGAACACAGATACGCAGTATTTT
NA	NA	TRBV7-9	TRBJ1-1	CASSLSPQSMNTEAFF	TGTGCCAGCAGCTTATCCCCGCAGTCCATGAACACTGAAGCTTTCTTT
TRBD2	NA	TRBV9	TRBJ2-1	CASSVGLTGGPHNEQFF	TGTGCCAGCAGCGTAGGTCTGACGGGAGGGCCGCACAATGAGCAGTTCTTC
NA	NA	TRBV18	TRBJ1-5	CASSPPGGGNQPQHF	TGTGCCAGCTCACCACCGGGCGGGGGCAATCAGCCCCAGCATTTT
TRBD1	once	TRBV9	TRBJ2-7	CASSVGGQTYEQYF	TGTGCCAGCAGCGTAGGGGGACAGACCTACGAGCAGTACTTC
NA	once	TRBV12-5	TRBJ2-3	CASGTTDTQYF	TGTGCGTCGGGAACCACAGATACGCAGTATTTT
TRBD2	NA	TRBV27	TRBJ2-1	CASSMIAGGFGHEQFF	TGTGCCAGCAGTATGATAGCGGGAGGGTTCGGCCATGAGCAGTTCTTC
NA	once	TRBV27	TRBJ2-1	CASSIQSSYNEQFF	TGTGCCAGCAGCATCCAGAGCTCCTACAATGAGCAGTTCTTC
NA	NA	TRBV15	TRBJ1-3	CATSRDPDSGNTIYF	TGTGCCACCAGCAGAGATCCTGATTCTGGAAACACCATATATTTT
TRBD1	NA	TRBV23-1	TRBJ1-4	CASSQPAPGQGATNEKLFF	TGCGCCAGCAGTCAACCCGCCCCGGGACAGGGAGCAACTAATGAAAAACTGTTTTTT
NA	NA	TRBV28	TRBJ1-1	CASGPGGINTEAFF	TGTGCCAGCGGGCCCGGGGGAATTAACACTGAAGCTTTCTTT
NA	NA	TRBV28	TRBJ2-5	CASSQGGGTQYF	TGTGCCAGCAGTCAGGGCGGAGGGACCCAGTACTTC